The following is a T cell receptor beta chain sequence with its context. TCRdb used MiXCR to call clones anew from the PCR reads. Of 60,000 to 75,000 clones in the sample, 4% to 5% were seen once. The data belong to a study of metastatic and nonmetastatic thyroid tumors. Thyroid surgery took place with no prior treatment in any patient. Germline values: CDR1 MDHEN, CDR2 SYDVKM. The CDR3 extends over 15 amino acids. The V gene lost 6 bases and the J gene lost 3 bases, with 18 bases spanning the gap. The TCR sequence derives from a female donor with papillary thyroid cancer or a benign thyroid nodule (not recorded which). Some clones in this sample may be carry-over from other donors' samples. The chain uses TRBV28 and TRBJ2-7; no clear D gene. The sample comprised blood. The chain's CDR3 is CASRMIPDGVYEQYF. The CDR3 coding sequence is TGTGCCAGCAGGATGATTCCGGACGGAGTCTACGAGCAGTACTTC.